This entry lists 23 T cell receptor beta chains sequenced from one sample in a study of blood T cell repertoires in COVID-19. Repertoires were generated with immunoSEQ multiplex PCR, while TCRdb's copy carries only in-frame clones and drops some. The table includes under 200,000 clones, approximately 90% detected once. Input material: peripheral blood. Receptor source: a man aged 45-65 years who had recovered from COVID-19.

The genes are TRBV6-5 and TRBJ2-3; TRBD2 matches 8 bases. The V segment lost 6 bases and the J segment 9 bases; nucleotides outside the gene matches: 14. Germline loops: CDR1 MNHEY, CDR2 SVGAGI. The CDR3 runs to 15 residues. The CDR3 nucleotides read TGTGCCAGCAGATCGACCGGGACTAGTGGAATCACGCAGTATTTT. It specifies CASRSTGTSGITQYF.

The chain uses TRBV9 and TRBJ1-6; no firm D call. From germline, CDR1 is SGDLS and CDR2 YYNGEE. The CDR3 sequence is 14 residues long. V was cut by 4 bases and J by 6 bases, with 11 bases left in between. CDR3 bases: TGTGCCAGCAGCTTGGGCCCCAGTAATTCACCCCTCCACTTT. Translating gives CASSLGPSNSPLHF.

This sequence joins TRBV12-3 or TRBV12-4 and TRBJ1-2; the D is unclear. V lost 5 bases, J lost 4 bases, and 8 bases lay in between. The CDR3 runs 12 residues. CDR3 residues: CASSPRSYGYTF. The CDR3, as DNA: TGTGCCAGCAGTCCCCGTTCCTATGGCTACACCTTC.

The gene calls are TRBV27 and TRBJ1-2, with a tentative D call TRBD1 (6 bases). This CDR3 contains 14 residues. Trimming left V 5 bases short and J 8 bases short, with 18 bases between. The germline gives CDR1 MNHEY, CDR2 SMNVEV (reference sequence). The CDR3 loop reads CASSAYRDGEGYTF. The CDR3 DNA reads as TGTGCCAGCAGTGCCTACAGGGACGGCGAAGGCTACACCTTC.

J is TRBJ1-1 and V is TRBV2; TRBD1 agrees at 7 bases. The CDR3 runs to 13 residues. The germline V gene encodes CDR1 SNHLY and CDR2 FYNNEI. V lost 6 bases and J lost 4; bases outside the gene matches: 5. CDR3 in DNA: TGTGCCAGCAGACAGGGGCTGGCCACTGAAGCTTTCTTT. It translates to CASRQGLATEAFF.

This clone was found once. This chain joins TRBV5-1 and TRBJ1-5; 9 bases are a match to TRBD1. The CDR3 is 16 amino acids. Germline loops: CDR1 SGHRS, CDR2 YFSETQ. Trimming at V came to 4 bases and at J to 0 bases, leaving 5 bases not matched to a gene. The CDR3 protein is CASSPGTGNSNQPQHF. The CDR3 DNA is TGCGCCAGCAGCCCAGGGACAGGGAATAGCAATCAGCCCCAGCATTTT.

The chain employs TRBV30 and TRBJ1-2; no definite D call. The CDR3 sequence is 13 residues long. Germline-derived CDR1 and CDR2 are GTSNPN and SVGIG (reference sequence). V dropped 0 bases and J dropped 4 bases, with 9 bases sitting between them. CDR3 sequence reads: CAWSVGGGYGYTF. The DNA for the CDR3 is TGTGCCTGGAGTGTGGGTGGAGGCTATGGCTACACCTTC.

The chain is built from TRBV3-1 (or the pseudogene TRBV3-2) and TRBJ2-5; no firm D call. V gave up 0 bases and J gave up 5 bases, with 10 bases separating them. The V gene's germline CDR1 is LGHDT and CDR2 YNNKEL (reference sequence). The CDR3 runs 14 residues. The CDR3 loop is CASSQDAARETQYF. As DNA, the CDR3 is TGTGCCAGCAGCCAAGATGCGGCCCGGGAGACCCAGTACTTC.

The genes are TRBV19 and TRBJ2-6, with D possibly being TRBD1 (5 bases). This CDR3 has 17 amino acids. The V end lost 3 bases, the J end lost 2 bases, and 14 bases lay between the germline ends. CDR1 is LNHDA and CDR2 is SQIVND in the germline V gene (reference sequence). In DNA, the CDR3 is TGTGCCAGTAGTATCGACAGTACTATGACTGGGGCCAACGTCCTGACTTTC. Encoded protein: CASSIDSTMTGANVLTF.

This chain links TRBV5-5 with TRBJ2-5; 9 nucleotides line up with TRBD2. The CDR3 sequence is 15 residues long. Germline CDR1 and CDR2: SGHKS and YYEKEE (reference sequence). With 0 bases clipped from V and 7 bases from J, the junction kept 7 bases outside the gene matches. The CDR3 protein is CASSLVLQRGATQYF. CDR3 bases: TGTGCCAGCAGCTTGGTACTCCAGCGGGGGGCGACCCAGTACTTC.

Turning to this clone: One end of the junction varies from germline; a read error may be responsible. V usage is TRBV7-3 and J usage is TRBJ2-5; 7 positions agree with TRBD2. CDR3 length: 15 amino acids. Germline values: CDR1 SGHTA, CDR2 FQGTGA. CDR3 in amino acids: CASTLNGLAGETQYF. In DNA, the CDR3 is TGTGCCAGCACCTTAAACGGCTTAGCGGGCGAGACCCAGTACTTC.

The V and J genes are TRBV5-4 and TRBJ1-2; D is perhaps TRBD1 (5 bases). Germline CDR1 reads SGHNT; CDR2 reads YYREEE (reference sequence). Trimming stripped 2 bases from V and 8 bases from J, with 10 bases between. The CDR3 contains 12 residues. The CDR3 loop reads CASSLSQGGYTF. The CDR3 DNA reads as TGTGCCAGCAGCTTATCTCAGGGAGGCTACACCTTC.

This clone was detected only a few times. This chain uses TRBV4-1 with TRBJ2-3; 7 nucleotides agree with TRBD2. Germline V lookup: CDR1 MGHRA, CDR2 YSYEKL. This CDR3 region has 17 residues. Trimming removed 7 bases from V and 2 bases from J; junction bases left unmatched: 15. As DNA, the CDR3 is TGCGCCAGCAAGGCTTTCGGGCTAGCGGAAAACACAGATACGCAGTATTTT. Protein sequence: CASKAFGLAENTDTQYF.

This clone has only one observation. This chain joins TRBV11-2 and TRBJ2-7; no reliable D call. Germline V gene lookup returns CDR1 SGHAT and CDR2 FQNNGV. The germline V and J ends were trimmed by 0 bases and 6 bases, with 15 bases remaining between them. The CDR3 extends over 15 amino acids. CDR3 sequence reads: CASSLDQQTPREQYF. The CDR3 region has the DNA TGTGCCAGCAGCTTAGATCAGCAGACACCGCGCGAGCAGTACTTC. The full variable domain, rest sourced from reference TRBV11-2 and TRBJ2-7, is EAGVAQSPRYKIIEKRQSVAFWCNPISGHATLYWYQQILGQGPKLLIQFQNNGVVDDSQLPKDRFSAERLKGVDSTLKIQPAKLEDSAVYLCASSLDQQTPREQYFGPGTRLTVT.

This chain joins TRBV24-1 and TRBJ1-5, with D tentatively TRBD1 (6 bases). Trimming took 5 bases from V and 5 from J, leaving 24 bases between them. The CDR3 contains 18 residues. Germline CDR1 KGHDR, CDR2 SFDVKD. The CDR3 sequence is CATSGQIRGQPLDQPQHF. The DNA of the CDR3 is TGTGCCACCAGTGGGCAAATCCGCGGACAGCCCCTGGATCAGCCCCAGCATTTT.

The chain recombines TRBV6-5 with TRBJ2-5; 8 positions agree with TRBD2. In germline, CDR1 is MNHEY, CDR2 SVGAGI. This CDR3 region has 14 residues. V dropped 6 bases and J dropped 5; count of bases not matched to a gene: 8. The CDR3 region is CASSRLARGETQYF. The CDR3 coding sequence is TGTGCCAGCAGCCGACTAGCGCGAGGGGAGACCCAGTACTTC.

The count of this clone is one. The chain carries TRBV7-9 and TRBJ1-2; tentative D call: TRBD1 (5 bases). The germline V and J ends were trimmed by 1 base and 8 bases, with 11 bases remaining between them. Germline V gene sequence: CDR1 SEHNR, CDR2 FQNEAQ (reference sequence). The CDR3 consists of 13 residues. In nucleotides, the CDR3 is TGTGCCAGCAGCTTAGGCCTAGGGGCAGGCTACACCTTC. The encoded protein is CASSLGLGAGYTF.

V usage is TRBV2 and J usage is TRBJ1-2; D perhaps matches TRBD1 (5 bases). The V gene lost 4 bases and the J gene lost 2 bases, with 14 bases spanning the gap. The length of the CDR3 is 15 residues. Germline CDR1 is SNHLY and CDR2 is FYNNEI. CDR3 region: CASSVRDGVNYGYTF. Here the CDR3 DNA reads TGTGCCAGCAGTGTGCGGGACGGGGTAAACTATGGCTACACCTTC. The variable domain in full, completed from reference TRBV2 and TRBJ1-2, reads EPEVTQTPSHQVTQMGQEVILRCVPISNHLYFYWYRQILGQKVEFLVSFYNNEISEKSEIFDDQFSVERPDGSNFTLKIRSTKLEDSAMYFCASSVRDGVNYGYTFGSGTRLTVV.

The V gene is TRBV2, the J gene TRBJ1-1; D possibly corresponds to TRBD1 (6 bases). The germline gives CDR1 SNHLY, CDR2 FYNNEI. With 2 bases removed from V and 4 bases from J, the gap between germline ends came to 23 bases. CDR3 size: 18 residues. The CDR3 spells CASSEPSAGATKGTEAFF. The CDR3 nucleotides read TGTGCCAGCAGTGAACCGTCGGCGGGGGCTACGAAGGGCACTGAAGCTTTCTTT.

The chain links TRBV25-1 to TRBJ1-2; 9 positions match TRBD1. Germline V gene data show CDR1 as MGHDK and CDR2 as SYGVNS. The CDR3 runs to 14 residues. The junction had 9 bases not matched to a gene; V was cut back by 7 bases and J by 6 bases. This chain's CDR3 is CASTPLGTGNGYTF. The CDR3 DNA reads TGTGCCAGCACTCCACTCGGGACAGGGAATGGCTACACCTTC.

The gene calls are TRBV28 and TRBJ2-1, with TRBD2 as a possible D gene (6 bases). Trimming pared 6 bases from V and 3 bases from J, leaving 12 bases between. Germline CDR1 and CDR2: MDHEN and SYDVKM. The CDR3 runs to 14 residues. In nucleotides, the CDR3 is TGTGCCAGCAGCCGACTAGTAAACTACAATGAGCAGTTCTTC. It translates to CASSRLVNYNEQFF.

The chain has TRBV9 and TRBJ1-2; 8 bases line up with TRBD1. Trimming removed 2 bases from V and 5 bases from J; junction bases left unmatched: 17. The germline V gene has CDR1 SGDLS and CDR2 YYNGEE. The CDR3 sequence is 18 residues long. This CDR3 reads CASSVASGGQGTYYGYTF. For the CDR3, the DNA is TGTGCCAGCAGCGTCGCCTCAGGGGGCCAAGGGACATATTATGGCTACACCTTC.

Comment on this clone: This may be a read error: a much more frequent sequence differs by one nucleotide. The rearrangement uses TRBV2 and TRBJ1-5; 7 bases are a match to TRBD1. The germline gives CDR1 SNHLY, CDR2 FYNNEI. The CDR3 consists of 14 residues. V was pared by 3 bases and J by 1 base, with 0 bases of the junction left unmatched. CDR3 sequence reads: CASSETGSNQPQHF. Here the CDR3 DNA reads TGTGCCAGCAGTGAGACAGGGAGCAATCAGCCCCAGCATTTT.